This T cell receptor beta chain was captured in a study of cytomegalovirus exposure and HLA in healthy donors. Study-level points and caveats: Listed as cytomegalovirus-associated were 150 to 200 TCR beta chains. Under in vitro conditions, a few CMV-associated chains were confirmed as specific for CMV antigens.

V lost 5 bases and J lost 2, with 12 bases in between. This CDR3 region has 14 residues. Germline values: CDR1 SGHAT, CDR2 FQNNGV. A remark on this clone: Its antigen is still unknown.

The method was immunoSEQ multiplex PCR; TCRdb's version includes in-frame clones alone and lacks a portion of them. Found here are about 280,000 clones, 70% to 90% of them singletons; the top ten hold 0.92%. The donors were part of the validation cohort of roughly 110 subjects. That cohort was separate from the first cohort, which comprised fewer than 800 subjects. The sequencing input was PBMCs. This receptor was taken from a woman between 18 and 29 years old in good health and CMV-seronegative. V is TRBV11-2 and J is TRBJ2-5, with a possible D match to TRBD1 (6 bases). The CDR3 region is CASSPGTLQETQYF. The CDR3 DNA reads TGTGCCAGCAGCCCCGGGACACTTCAAGAGACCCAGTACTTC.